This T cell receptor (beta chain) was captured in a study of HIV-infected patients and healthy controls. This clonotype was counted at least ten times. Its antigen remains unidentified. All unsorted peripheral T cells were captured because whole blood was used without fractionation. Alpha and beta constant-region primers primed reverse transcription of 500 to 550 ng RNA. Alpha and beta chain libraries were made separately by chain-specific third strand synthesis with multiplexing indices. A 5' RACE adapter with a random hexamer and the SP2 primer site was joined to cDNA. TCRdb re-derived calls from the 5' RACE reads in MiXCR, one entry per CDR3 protein. The data show 20,000 to 30,000 distinct CDR3 sequences, more than 7.5% seen once. Study outcomes and limitations: With just sixteen HIV-infected individuals processed, the findings' generality was considered strongly limited. Compared with untreated HIV+ repertoires, healthy controls showed roughly threefold more distinct CDR3s and higher Shannon diversity.

The sample comprised blood. The receptor's source is an adult in good health.

The CDR3 loop is CATGQGGFYGYTF. The CDR3 DNA is TGTGCCACCGGACAGGGGGGTTTCTATGGCTACACCTTC. This sequence joins TRBV6-2 or TRBV6-3 and TRBJ1-2; 10 nucleotides align to TRBD1. The CDR3 is 13 amino acids. V was clipped by 10 bases and J by 4 bases; unmatched bases: 6. CDR1 and CDR2 (germline): MNHEY, SVGEGT.